The TCR beta chain described here comes from a study of CD8 T cells in Susac syndrome. Germline values: CDR1 LNHDA, CDR2 SQIVND (reference sequence). Deletions cut 1 base from V and 0 bases from J, with 4 bases between. The CDR3 loop spans 14 amino acids. With random hexamers, reverse transcription was performed on 0.5 to 1 ug of RNA. TCR beta CDR3 was amplified by immunoSEQ covering 54 Vbeta and 13 Jbeta. TCRdb fed the immunoSEQ multiplex PCR reads into MiXCR, producing one record per CDR3 protein. The sample holds approximately 170,000 distinct CDR3 sequences, just over 90% seen once. The T cells that were sequenced for TCR beta were CD8+ and CD4+ cells from blood. Healthy donors served as the controls. They were matched for age and sex.

The sequence was obtained from a human donor in good health. The V call is TRBV19, the J call TRBJ1-5; no firm D call. Input material: CD4+ T cells from PBMCs. CDR3 region: CASSIVGSNQPQHF. The CDR3 DNA is TGTGCCAGTAGTATAGTGGGTAGCAATCAGCCCCAGCATTTT.